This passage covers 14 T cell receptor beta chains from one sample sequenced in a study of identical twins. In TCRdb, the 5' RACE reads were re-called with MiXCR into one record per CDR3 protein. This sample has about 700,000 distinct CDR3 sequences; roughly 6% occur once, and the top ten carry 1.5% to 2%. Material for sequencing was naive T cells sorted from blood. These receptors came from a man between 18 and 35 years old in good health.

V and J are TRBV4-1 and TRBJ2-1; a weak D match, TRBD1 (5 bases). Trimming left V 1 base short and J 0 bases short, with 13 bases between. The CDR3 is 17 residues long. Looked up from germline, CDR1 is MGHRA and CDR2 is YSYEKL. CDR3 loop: CASSQVIKGASYNEQFF. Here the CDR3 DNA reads TGCGCCAGCAGCCAAGTGATCAAAGGGGCCTCCTACAATGAGCAGTTCTTC.

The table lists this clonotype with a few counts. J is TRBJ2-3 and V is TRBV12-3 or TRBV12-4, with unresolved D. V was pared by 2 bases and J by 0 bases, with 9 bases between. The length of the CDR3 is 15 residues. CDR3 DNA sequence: TGTGCCAGCAGTTTACTTGGGTCTAGCACAGATACGCAGTATTTT. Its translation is CASSLLGSSTDTQYF.

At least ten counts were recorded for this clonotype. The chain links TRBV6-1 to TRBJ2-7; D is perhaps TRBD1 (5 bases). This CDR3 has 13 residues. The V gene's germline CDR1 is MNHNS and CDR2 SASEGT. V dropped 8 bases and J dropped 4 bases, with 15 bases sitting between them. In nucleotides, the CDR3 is TGTGCCAGCGGTAGCAGGGTTTCGTACGAGCAGTACTTC. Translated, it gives CASGSRVSYEQYF.

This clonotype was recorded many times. The DNA of the CDR3 is TGTGCCAGCAGTTACGAGGGAGGCCCCTACAATGAGCAGTTCTTC. It yields the protein CASSYEGGPYNEQFF. This rearrangement joins TRBV6-2 or TRBV6-3 to TRBJ2-1, with D maybe TRBD2 (6 bases). This CDR3 is built from 15 residues. Germline lookup yields CDR1 MNHEY and CDR2 SVGEGT. V lost 2 bases and J 2 bases, leaving 10 bases between the germline ends.

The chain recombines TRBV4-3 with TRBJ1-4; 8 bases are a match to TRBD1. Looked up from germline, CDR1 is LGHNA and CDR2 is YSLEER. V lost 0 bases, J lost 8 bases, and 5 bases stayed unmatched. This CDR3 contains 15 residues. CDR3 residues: CASSQDSGQDEKLFF. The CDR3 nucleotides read TGCGCCAGCAGCCAAGATTCGGGACAGGACGAAAAACTGTTTTTT.

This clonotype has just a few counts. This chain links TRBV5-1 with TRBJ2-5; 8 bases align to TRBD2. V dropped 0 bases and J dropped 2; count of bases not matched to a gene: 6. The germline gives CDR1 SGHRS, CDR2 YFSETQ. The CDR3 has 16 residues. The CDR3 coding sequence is TGCGCCAGCAGCTTGGGGAGCGGGGGAGCTCAAGAGACCCAGTACTTC. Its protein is CASSLGSGGAQETQYF.

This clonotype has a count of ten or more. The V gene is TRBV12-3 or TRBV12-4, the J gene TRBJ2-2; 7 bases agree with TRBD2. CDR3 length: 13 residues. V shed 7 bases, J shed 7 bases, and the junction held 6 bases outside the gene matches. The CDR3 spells CASTVREGGELFF. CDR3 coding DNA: TGTGCCAGCACCGTAAGGGAGGGCGGGGAGCTGTTTTTT.

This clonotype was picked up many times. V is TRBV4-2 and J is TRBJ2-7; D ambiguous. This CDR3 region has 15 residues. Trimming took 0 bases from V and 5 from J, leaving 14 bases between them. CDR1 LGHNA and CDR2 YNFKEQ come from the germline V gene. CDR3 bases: TGTGCCAGCAGCCAAGAGAAGACCGTTGCACACGAGCAGTACTTC. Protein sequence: CASSQEKTVAHEQYF.

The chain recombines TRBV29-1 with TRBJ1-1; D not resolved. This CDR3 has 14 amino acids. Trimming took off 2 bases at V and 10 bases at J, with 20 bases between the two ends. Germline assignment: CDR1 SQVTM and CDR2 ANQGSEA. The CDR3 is CSVEMLLGPKSAFF. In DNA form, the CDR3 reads TGCAGCGTTGAAATGTTGCTAGGCCCCAAGTCAGCTTTCTTT.

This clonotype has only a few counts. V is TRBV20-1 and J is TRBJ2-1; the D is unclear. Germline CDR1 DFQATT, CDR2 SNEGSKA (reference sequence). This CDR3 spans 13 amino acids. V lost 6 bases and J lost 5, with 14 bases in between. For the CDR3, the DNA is TGCAGTGCGGTGGAGATGGCACACAATGAGCAGTTCTTC. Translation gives CSAVEMAHNEQFF.

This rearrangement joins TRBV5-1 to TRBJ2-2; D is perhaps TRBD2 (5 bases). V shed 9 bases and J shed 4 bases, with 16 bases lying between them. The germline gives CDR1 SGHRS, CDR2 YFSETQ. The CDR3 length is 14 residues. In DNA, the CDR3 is TGCGCCACCGGGCCCGGGGAAAGCACCGGGGAGCTGTTTTTT. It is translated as CATGPGESTGELFF.

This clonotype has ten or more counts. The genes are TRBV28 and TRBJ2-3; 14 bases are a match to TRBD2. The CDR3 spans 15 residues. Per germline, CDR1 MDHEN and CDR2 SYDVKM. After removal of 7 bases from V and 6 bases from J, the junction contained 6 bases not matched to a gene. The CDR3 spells CASTQGLAGVDTQYF. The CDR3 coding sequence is TGTGCCAGCACCCAGGGACTAGCGGGAGTCGATACGCAGTATTTT.

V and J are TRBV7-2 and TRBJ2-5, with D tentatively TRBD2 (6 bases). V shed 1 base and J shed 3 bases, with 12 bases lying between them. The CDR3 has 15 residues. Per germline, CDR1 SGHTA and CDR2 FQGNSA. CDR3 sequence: CASSLGGATEETQYF. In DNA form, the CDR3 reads TGTGCCAGCAGCTTAGGCGGGGCGACAGAAGAGACCCAGTACTTC. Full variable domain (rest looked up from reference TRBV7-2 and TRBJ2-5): GAGVSQSPSNKVTEKGKDVELRCDPISGHTALYWYRQSLGQGLEFLIYFQGNSAPDKSGLPSDRFSAERTGGSVSTLTIQRTQQEDSAVYLCASSLGGATEETQYFGPGTRLLVL.

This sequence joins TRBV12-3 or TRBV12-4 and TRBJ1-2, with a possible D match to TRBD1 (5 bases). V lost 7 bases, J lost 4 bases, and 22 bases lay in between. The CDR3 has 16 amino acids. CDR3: CASNAGGDPKVYGYTF. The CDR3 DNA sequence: TGTGCCAGCAACGCGGGAGGGGACCCCAAAGTCTATGGCTACACCTTC.